This is a list of T cell receptor beta chains from one sample in a study of graft-versus-host responses after intestinal transplantation. The assay was immunoSEQ multiplex PCR, and TCRdb's table has in-frame clones only and misses some. The table shows roughly 29,000 clones, with just under 95% occurring only once. The specimen was PBMCs, collected about 70 days after intestinal transplant. The source of these receptors is a human patient who received an intestinal transplant, so some T cells may come from the graft donor. Each CDR3 is given with its conserved first and last residue. A D gene is named only where the DNA matches it firmly.

D gene	J gene	V gene	CDR3 protein	CDR3 DNA
NA	TRBJ2-1	TRBV5-4	CASSFLLAFSYNEQFF	TGTGCCAGCAGCTTTTTACTAGCCTTCTCCTACAATGAGCAGTTCTTC
NA	TRBJ2-3	TRBV29-1	CSVEVTRSDTQYF	TGCAGCGTTGAGGTGACTAGATCAGATACGCAGTATTTT
TRBD2	TRBJ2-1	TRBV6-1	CASSDGLAGDEQFF	TGTGCCAGCAGTGATGGGCTAGCGGGAGATGAGCAGTTCTTC
NA	TRBJ2-3	TRBV7-2	CASSPHMLDTQYF	TGTGCCAGCAGCCCACACATGCTAGATACGCAGTATTTT
TRBD1	TRBJ1-4	TRBV27	CASRTGTGEKLFF	TGTGCCAGCAGAACCGGGACAGGTGAAAAACTGTTTTTT
TRBD2	TRBJ2-7	TRBV19	CASGLAGGHEQYF	TGTGCCAGTGGATTAGCGGGAGGCCACGAGCAGTACTTC
NA	TRBJ2-2	TRBV2	CASSPLQGGELFF	TGTGCCAGCAGTCCATTACAGGGAGGGGAGCTGTTTTTT
NA	TRBJ2-1	TRBV5-8	CASSVTNPRNNEQFF	TGTGCCAGCAGCGTTACAAATCCCCGGAACAATGAGCAGTTCTTC
NA	TRBJ2-3	TRBV9	CASSVSTSWGTDTQYF	TGTGCCAGCAGCGTTAGTACTAGTTGGGGCACAGATACGCAGTATTTT
NA	TRBJ1-2	TRBV7-9	CASSLGLAEGYTF	TGTGCCAGCAGCTTAGGTTTGGCGGAAGGCTACACCTTC
TRBD1	TRBJ1-1	TRBV10-3	CAIRGTGGRAFF	TGTGCCATCAGAGGGACAGGGGGCAGAGCTTTCTTT
TRBD2	TRBJ2-1	TRBV27	CASRLAGGANEQFF	TGTGCCAGCAGACTAGCGGGAGGGGCGAATGAGCAGTTCTTC
NA	TRBJ2-1	TRBV9	CASSVDSPIYNEQFF	TGTGCCAGCAGCGTAGATAGCCCTATATACAATGAGCAGTTCTTC
NA	TRBJ1-5	TRBV10-3	CAISESSSGNQPQHF	TGTGCCATCAGTGAGTCTAGTTCAGGTAATCAGCCCCAGCATTTT
TRBD1	TRBJ2-7	TRBV5-4	CASSLSGTERYEQYF	TGTGCCAGCAGCTTGTCCGGGACAGAGCGGTACGAGCAGTACTTC